This record concerns one TCR beta chain sequence. No antigen is known for it. This table comes from immunoSEQ multiplex PCR, and its TCRdb copy is limited to in-frame clones, with some not included. The sample records about 98,000 clones, about 90% being singletons. This entry belongs to a study of cytomegalovirus exposure and HLA in healthy donors. Findings of the study overall: The study labeled fewer than 200 TCR beta chains cytomegalovirus-associated. TCR clusters originating in the first cohort tended to co-occur in the roughly 130 validation repertoires, according to a later analysis.

The TCR sequence derives from a man between 18 and 35 years old in good health and CMV-seropositive. Sequencing input: PBMCs.

The CDR3 reads CASSLGENYNEQFF. CDR3 in DNA: TGTGCCAGCAGCTTGGGAGAGAACTACAATGAGCAGTTCTTC. The chain is built from TRBV5-5 and TRBJ2-1; D unresolved. Germline-derived CDR1 and CDR2 are SGHKS and YYEKEE (reference sequence). The ends were cut back, 0 bases at V and 3 bases at J, with 7 bases in the middle. There are 14 residues in the CDR3.